In its sample, the clone carrying this TCR beta chain was seen once. What it binds is unknown. These data belong to a study of a mutant IDH1 vaccine in newly diagnosed glioma. Background on the study: Patients were started on vaccination 4-6 weeks after radiotherapy alone, or with temozolomide cycles. Before enrollment, patients got radiotherapy alone, temozolomide alone, or mostly the combination. Findings and caveats of the study: The vaccine induced immune responses, and these occurred in about 93% of patients. Variations in leading peripheral T cell clonotypes appeared to have no connection with pseudoprogression.

Specified time point: week 23, last vaccination. It was 300 ug of mutant IDH1 20-mer peptide that made up each vaccine dose, given with topical imiquimod. V lost 0 bases and J lost 3; bases outside the gene matches: 14. Germline lookup yields CDR1 SGHRS and CDR2 YFSETQ. This CDR3 comprises 18 residues. The protocol was immunoSEQ multiplex PCR, while the TCRdb copy is restricted to in-frame clones and leaves out a portion. The top ten clones hold approximately 4% of a sample with tens of thousands of clones, 70% to 90% of them seen once. This chain connects TRBV5-1 to TRBJ2-5, with 7 bases matching TRBD2. Sequences were derived from PBMCs, sampled from a glioma patient whose treatment included an IDH1 peptide vaccine. The TCR originated in a man aged 30 to 39 with glioma. The CDR3 is CASSLGWLAGDLEETQYF. CDR3 nucleotide sequence: TGCGCCAGCAGCTTGGGGTGGTTAGCGGGTGATTTAGAAGAGACCCAGTACTTC.